The text below deals with one T cell receptor beta chain. It was RNA transcripts that yielded the amplified TCR beta CDR3 regions. HTBI primers drove first-round RT-PCR of the TCR CDR3. TCRdb processed the multiplex PCR reads anew with MiXCR; each CDR3 protein has one entry. Among approximately 600,000 distinct CDR3 sequences listed, under 25% were seen once. This sample was included in a study of T cells in Graves' hyperthyroidism and ophthalmopathy. J lost 7 bases, V lost 6 bases, and 13 bases had no gene match. There are 17 residues in the CDR3. Sequenced material: blood. The clonotype was recovered from a man in his thirties or forties with Graves' ophthalmopathy. The gene calls are TRBV12-3 or TRBV12-4 and TRBJ2-5; 14 bases are shared with TRBD2. Here the CDR3 reads CASSSGTSGSPGGTQYF. DNA of the CDR3: TGTGCCAGCAGCTCAGGGACTAGCGGGAGCCCTGGAGGGACCCAGTACTTC.